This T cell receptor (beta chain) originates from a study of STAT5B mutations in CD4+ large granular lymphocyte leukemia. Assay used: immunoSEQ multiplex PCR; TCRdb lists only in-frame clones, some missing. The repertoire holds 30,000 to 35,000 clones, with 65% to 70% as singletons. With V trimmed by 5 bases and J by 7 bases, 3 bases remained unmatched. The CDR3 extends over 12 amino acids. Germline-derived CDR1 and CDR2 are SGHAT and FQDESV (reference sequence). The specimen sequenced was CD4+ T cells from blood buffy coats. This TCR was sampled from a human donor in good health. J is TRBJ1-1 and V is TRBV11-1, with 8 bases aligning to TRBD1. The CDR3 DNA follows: TGTGCCAGCAGCCCCGGACAGGGTGAAGCTTTCTTT. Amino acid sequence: CASSPGQGEAFF. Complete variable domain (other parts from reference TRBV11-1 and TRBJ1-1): EAEVAQSPRYKITEKSQAVAFWCDPISGHATLYWYRQILGQGPELLVQFQDESVVDDSQLPKDRFSAERLKGVDSTLKIQPAELGDSAMYLCASSPGQGEAFFGQGTRLTVV.